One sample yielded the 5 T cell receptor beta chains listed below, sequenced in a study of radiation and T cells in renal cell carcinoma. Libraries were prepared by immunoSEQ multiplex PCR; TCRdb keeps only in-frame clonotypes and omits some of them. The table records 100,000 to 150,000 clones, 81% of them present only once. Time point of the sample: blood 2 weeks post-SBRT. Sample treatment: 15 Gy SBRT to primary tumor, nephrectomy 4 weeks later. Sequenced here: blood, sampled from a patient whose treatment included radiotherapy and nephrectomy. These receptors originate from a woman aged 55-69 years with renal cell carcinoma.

CDR3 in amino acids: CASSLDRAGNTIYF. The CDR3 coding sequence is TGTGCCAGCAGCCTAGACAGGGCTGGAAACACCATATATTTT. The V call is TRBV2, the J call TRBJ1-3; 7 positions agree with TRBD1. CDR1 is SNHLY and CDR2 is FYNNEI in the germline V gene. The CDR3 length is 14 residues. V lost 6 bases to trimming and J lost 2 bases; unmatched junction nucleotides: 4.

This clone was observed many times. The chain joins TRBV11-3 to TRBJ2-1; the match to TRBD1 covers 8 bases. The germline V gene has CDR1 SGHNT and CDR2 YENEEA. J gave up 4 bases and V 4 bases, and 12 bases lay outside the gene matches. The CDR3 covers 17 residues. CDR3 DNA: TGTGCCAGCAGCTCCAGATTCGGACAGGGAGAATACAATGAGCAGTTCTTC. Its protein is CASSSRFGQGEYNEQFF.

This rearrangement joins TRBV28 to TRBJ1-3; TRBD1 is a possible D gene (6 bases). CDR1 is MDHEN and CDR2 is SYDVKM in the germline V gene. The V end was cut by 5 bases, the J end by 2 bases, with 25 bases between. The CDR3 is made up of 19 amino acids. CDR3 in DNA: TGTGCCAGCAGTCTCCAAATCGGGGGCAGGGGAACACCTGGAAACACCATATATTTT. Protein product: CASSLQIGGRGTPGNTIYF.

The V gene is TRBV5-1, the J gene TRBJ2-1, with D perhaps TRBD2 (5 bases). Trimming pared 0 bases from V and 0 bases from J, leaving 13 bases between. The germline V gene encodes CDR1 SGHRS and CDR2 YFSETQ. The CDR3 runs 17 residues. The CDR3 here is CASSLAPGTSSYNEQFF. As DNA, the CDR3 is TGCGCCAGCAGCTTGGCTCCAGGAACTAGCTCCTACAATGAGCAGTTCTTC. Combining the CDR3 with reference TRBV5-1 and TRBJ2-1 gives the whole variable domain KAGVTQTPRYLIKTRGQQVTLSCSPISGHRSVSWYQQTPGQGLQFLFEYFSETQRNKGNFPGRFSGRQFSNSRSEMNVSTLELGDSALYLCASSLAPGTSSYNEQFFGPGTRLTVL.

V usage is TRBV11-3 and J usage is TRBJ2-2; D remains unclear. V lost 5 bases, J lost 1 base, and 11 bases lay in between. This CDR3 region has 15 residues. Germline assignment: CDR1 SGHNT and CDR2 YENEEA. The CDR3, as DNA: TGTGCCAGCAGCCTCTCCTCGGGGAACACCGGGGAGCTGTTTTTT. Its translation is CASSLSSGNTGELFF.